A selection of T cell receptor beta chains follows, all from one sample in a study of cytomegalovirus exposure and HLA in healthy donors. Repertoires were generated with immunoSEQ multiplex PCR, while TCRdb's copy carries only in-frame clones and drops some. The table records about 130,000 clones, around 79% of them present only once. Sample: PBMCs. These receptors originate from a man between 40 and 49 years old in good health and CMV-seropositive. CDR3s include the opening cysteine and the closing phenylalanine or tryptophan. D genes are given only for firm matches. Clone size, where shown, is once, few, many, or a class for clones that have expanded.

d_call	j_call	v_call	clone_size	cdr3_aa	cdr3_nt
TRBD1	TRBJ1-2	TRBV10-3	-	CAIAQGANYGYTF	TGTGCCATCGCCCAGGGGGCTAACTATGGCTACACCTTC
TRBD1	TRBJ2-1	TRBV5-1	-	CASSLGGANNEQFF	TGCGCCAGCAGCTTAGGGGGCGCGAACAATGAGCAGTTCTTC
TRBD1	TRBJ1-5	TRBV7-9	-	CASSLVGQGEQPQHF	TGTGCCAGCAGCTTAGTAGGACAGGGCGAACAGCCCCAGCATTTT
-	TRBJ1-2	TRBV27	-	CASSFVATDGYTF	TGTGCCAGCAGTTTCGTCGCTACCGATGGCTACACCTTC
-	TRBJ2-7	TRBV2	once	CASSDQGLSYEQYF	TGTGCCAGCAGTGATCAGGGTCTATCCTACGAGCAGTACTTC
TRBD1	TRBJ1-1	TRBV5-1	-	CASSDPQGGSTEAFF	TGCGCCAGCAGCGACCCACAGGGGGGGAGTACTGAAGCTTTCTTT
-	TRBJ1-1	TRBV28	once	CASSLPSRGEAFF	TGTGCCAGCAGTTTGCCCTCCAGGGGTGAGGCTTTCTTT
TRBD1	TRBJ2-7	TRBV5-6	-	CAGRVQGAQEQYF	TGTGCCGGCAGGGTACAGGGGGCGCAGGAGCAGTACTTC
-	TRBJ1-3	TRBV7-6	-	CASSLAPGYSGNTIYF	TGTGCCAGCAGCCTCGCACCGGGATACTCTGGAAACACCATATATTTT
-	TRBJ2-7	TRBV28	-	CASSTLPYEQYF	TGTGCCAGCAGCACCCTACCCTACGAGCAGTACTTC
TRBD1	TRBJ1-5	TRBV28	few	CASITHADRGLRQPQHF	TGTGCCAGCATAACCCACGCGGACAGGGGTCTACGACAGCCCCAGCATTTT
TRBD2	TRBJ2-7	TRBV7-9	-	CASSPGTSGGIPYEQYF	TGTGCCAGCAGCCCCGGGACTAGCGGAGGGATCCCCTACGAGCAGTACTTC
-	TRBJ1-1	TRBV19	-	CASSLVMNTEAFF	TGTGCCAGTAGTCTCGTAATGAACACTGAAGCTTTCTTT
-	TRBJ2-2	TRBV5-1	few	CASSSAGPSNTGELFF	TGCGCCAGCAGTTCCGCAGGGCCTTCGAACACCGGGGAGCTGTTTTTT
-	TRBJ2-7	TRBV7-9	-	CASSLQAGLREQYF	TGTGCCAGCAGCTTACAAGCGGGTCTTCGCGAGCAGTACTTC
-	TRBJ1-4	TRBV5-4	-	CASSSPGQSTNEKLFF	TGTGCCAGCAGCTCCCCCGGACAGTCAACTAATGAAAAACTGTTTTTT
TRBD2	TRBJ2-1	TRBV7-9	once	CASTGTSMDEQFF	TGTGCCAGCACGGGGACTAGCATGGATGAGCAGTTCTTC
-	TRBJ1-4	TRBV7-9	-	CASSGTGPNEKLFF	TGTGCCAGCAGCGGTACAGGACCTAATGAAAAACTGTTTTTT